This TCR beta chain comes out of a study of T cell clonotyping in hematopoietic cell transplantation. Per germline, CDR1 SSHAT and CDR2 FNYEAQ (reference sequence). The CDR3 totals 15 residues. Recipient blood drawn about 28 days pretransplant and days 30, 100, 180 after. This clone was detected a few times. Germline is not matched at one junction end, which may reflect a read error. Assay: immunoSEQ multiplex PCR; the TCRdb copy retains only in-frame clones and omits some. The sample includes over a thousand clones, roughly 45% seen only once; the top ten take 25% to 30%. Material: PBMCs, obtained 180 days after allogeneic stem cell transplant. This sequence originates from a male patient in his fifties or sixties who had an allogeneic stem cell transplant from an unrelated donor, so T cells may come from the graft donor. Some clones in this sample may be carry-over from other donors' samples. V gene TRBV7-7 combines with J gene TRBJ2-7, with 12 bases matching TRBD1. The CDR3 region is CASSPGQGAGYEQYF. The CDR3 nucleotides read TGTGCTAGCAGCCCGGGACAGGGGGCAGGCTACGAGCAGTACTTC. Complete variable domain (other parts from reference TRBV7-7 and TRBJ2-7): GAGVSQSPRYKVTKRGQDVTLRCDPISSHATLYWYQQALGQGPEFLTYFNYEAQPDKSGLPSDRFSAERPEGSISTLTIQRTEQRDSAMYRCASSPGQGAGYEQYFGPGTRLTVT.